The TCR beta chain under discussion was sequenced for a study of blood T cell repertoires in COVID-19. For the study at large: T cells, B-cell-depleted T cells, or PBMCs provided the cDNA or gDNA that served as material.

The assay was immunoSEQ multiplex PCR, and TCRdb's table has in-frame clones only and misses some. The data contain 180,000 or so clones, 80% to 90% of them singletons. In germline, CDR1 is MDHEN, CDR2 SYDVKM. V lost 1 base, J lost 3 bases, and 2 bases stayed unmatched. This CDR3 comprises 16 residues. The source material was peripheral blood. The chain combines TRBV28 with TRBJ2-3; the match to TRBD2 covers 12 bases. This TCR was recovered from a human donor with active or convalescent COVID-19. The donor label of this sample is uncertain. This CDR3 reads CASSLSSGGATDTQYF. The CDR3 nucleotides are TGTGCCAGCAGTTTATCTAGCGGGGGGGCGACAGATACGCAGTATTTT.